Each of the 8 T cell receptor beta chains below was sequenced from the same sample in a study of T cells in Graves' hyperthyroidism and ophthalmopathy. TCR beta CDR3 sequences were amplified from RNA transcripts. A first-round RT-PCR of the TCR CDR3 used the HTBI primer set. TCRdb re-derived calls from the multiplex PCR reads in MiXCR, one entry per CDR3 protein. This table has 400,000 to 450,000 distinct CDR3 sequences, approximately 14% appearing once. The sequenced sample consisted of blood. The source of these receptors is a man aged 18 to 30 with Graves' ophthalmopathy.

This clonotype was seen a few times. The chain combines TRBV24-1 with TRBJ2-2; 7 positions match TRBD1. Losses at the gene ends were 4 bases for V and 3 bases for J; bases not matched to a gene: 1. The CDR3 is 14 residues long. Germline CDR1 and CDR2: KGHDR and SFDVKD. Here the CDR3 reads CATSDDRDTGELFF. CDR3 nucleotides: TGTGCCACCAGTGACGACAGGGACACCGGGGAGCTGTTTTTT.

There are many counts of this clonotype. The V gene is TRBV20-1, the J gene TRBJ2-1; a possible D gene is TRBD2 (6 bases). Germline-derived CDR1 and CDR2 are DFQATT and SNEGSKA (reference sequence). This CDR3 comprises 12 residues. Trimming pared 6 bases from V and 8 bases from J, leaving 14 bases between. The CDR3 nucleotides read TGCAGTGCGGGACTGCTAGTGGATGAGCAGTTCTTC. Protein sequence: CSAGLLVDEQFF.

Ten or more counts support this clonotype. This chain links TRBV6-1 with TRBJ1-6; the match to TRBD1 covers 8 bases. V shed 10 bases, J shed 6 bases, and the junction held 8 bases outside the gene matches. This CDR3 is built from 14 residues. Germline V lookup: CDR1 MNHNS, CDR2 SASEGT. The chain's CDR3 is CATLWTGFNSPLHF. In DNA form, the CDR3 reads TGTGCCACCCTATGGACAGGGTTTAATTCACCCCTCCACTTT.

This clonotype was counted many times. The chain links TRBV6-1 to TRBJ2-1; 10 bases align to TRBD1. Germline assignment: CDR1 MNHNS and CDR2 SASEGT. V was clipped by 3 bases and J by 6 bases; unmatched bases: 5. The CDR3 length is 15 residues. Written as DNA, the CDR3 is TGTGCCAGCAGTGACCCGCGGGACAGGGGCAATGAGCAGTTCTTC. This gives the protein CASSDPRDRGNEQFF.

This clonotype was seen ten or more times. The chain recombines TRBV30 with TRBJ2-5; D perhaps matches TRBD2 (6 bases). This CDR3 has 16 amino acids. Trimming pared 0 bases from V and 5 bases from J, leaving 19 bases between. The V gene's germline CDR1 is GTSNPN and CDR2 SVGIG (reference sequence). CDR3: CAWSVRGTGKGETQYF. The CDR3 nucleotides read TGTGCCTGGAGTGTACGGGGGACGGGGAAGGGGGAGACCCAGTACTTC.

The V and J genes are TRBV4-1 and TRBJ2-1, with TRBD2 matching 7 bases. The V segment lost 4 bases and the J segment 8 bases; nucleotides outside the gene matches: 8. Germline assignment: CDR1 MGHRA and CDR2 YSYEKL. The CDR3 loop spans 14 amino acids. DNA for the CDR3: TGCGCCAGCAGCCCGGTCGGGACTAAGGATGAGCAGTTCTTC. Amino acid sequence: CASSPVGTKDEQFF.

The chain links TRBV20-1 to TRBJ2-3; 13 bases are a match to TRBD2. The CDR3 loop spans 15 amino acids. The V segment lost 6 bases and the J segment 3 bases; nucleotides outside the gene matches: 6. Germline V gene lookup returns CDR1 DFQATT and CDR2 SNEGSKA (reference sequence). In nucleotides, the CDR3 is TGCAGTGCAACCGGGACTAGCGGGACGACAGATACGCAGTATTTT. This sequence encodes CSATGTSGTTDTQYF.

This clonotype was observed at least ten times. The V call is TRBV11-3, the J call TRBJ2-2, with D perhaps being TRBD1 or TRBD2 (5 bases each). Germline V gene data show CDR1 as SGHNT and CDR2 as YENEEA. Trimming pared 2 bases from V and 4 bases from J, leaving 11 bases between. CDR3 length equals 15 residues. CDR3 amino acids: CASSLPGAGTGELFF. The CDR3 DNA sequence: TGTGCCAGCAGCTTACCCGGGGCGGGCACCGGGGAGCTGTTTTTT. The full variable domain, in which reference TRBV11-3 and TRBJ2-2 provide the parts outside the CDR3, is EAGVVQSPRYKIIEKKQPVAFWCNPISGHNTLYWYLQNLGQGPELLIRYENEEAVDDSQLPKDRFSAERLKGVDSTLKIQPAELGDSAVYLCASSLPGAGTGELFFGEGSRLTVL.